In its sample, the clone carrying this TCR beta chain was seen many times. Antigen: not known. V lost 1 base to trimming and J lost 2 bases, with 11 bases between them. This CDR3 has 15 residues. The germline V gene has CDR1 SGHTA and CDR2 FQGNSA. This sample stems from a study of T cell repertoires in cytomegalovirus infection. Across the study: CMV epitopes that were recently identified and HLA-C-restricted were used alongside well-studied HLA-B-restricted ones. CMV infection together with matching HLA type was indicated by public TCR beta signatures. Study-wide results and limits: The ex vivo response was dominated by HLA-C-restricted CMV-specific TCR beta clonotypes.

From the reads, TCRdb called clonotypes with MiXCR, one entry per CDR3 protein. The table lists approximately 300,000 distinct CDR3 sequences, roughly 25% of them singletons, with roughly 15% in the top ten. This receptor was identified in a human donor in good health (CMV status not recorded). Some clones in this sample may be carry-over from other donors' samples. The J gene is TRBJ2-5, the V gene TRBV7-2, with D unresolved. Material: cultured PBMCs, obtained from culture after CMV antigen stimulation. The DNA for the CDR3 is TGTGCCAGCAGCTTAGTTTGGGGTGGGCAAGAGACCCAGTACTTC. This sequence encodes CASSLVWGGQETQYF.